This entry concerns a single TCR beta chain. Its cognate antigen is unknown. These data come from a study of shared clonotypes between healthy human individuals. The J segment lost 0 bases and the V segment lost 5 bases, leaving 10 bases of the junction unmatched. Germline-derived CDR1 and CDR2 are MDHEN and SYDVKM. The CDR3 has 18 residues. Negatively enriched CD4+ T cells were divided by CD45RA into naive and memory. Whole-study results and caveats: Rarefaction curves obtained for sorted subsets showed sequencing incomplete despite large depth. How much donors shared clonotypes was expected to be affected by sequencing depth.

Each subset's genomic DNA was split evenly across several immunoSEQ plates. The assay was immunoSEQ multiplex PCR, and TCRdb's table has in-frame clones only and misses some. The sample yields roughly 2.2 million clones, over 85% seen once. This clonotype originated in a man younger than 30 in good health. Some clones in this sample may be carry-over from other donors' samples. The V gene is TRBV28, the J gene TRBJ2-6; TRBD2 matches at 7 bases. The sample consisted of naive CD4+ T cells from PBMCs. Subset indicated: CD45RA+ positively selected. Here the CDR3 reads CASSPIAGSSSGANVLTF. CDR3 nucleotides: TGTGCCAGCAGTCCGATAGCGGGTTCCAGCTCTGGGGCCAACGTCCTGACTTTC.